The entry that follows covers one T cell receptor (beta chain) sequence. Its target is not known. The entry originates in a study of cytomegalovirus exposure and HLA in healthy donors. Study-wide background: Researchers found that just over 80% of fewer than 450 genotyped donors fell within the Caucasian-associated ancestry cluster.

Primers for the PCR totalled 60 Vbeta and 13 Jbeta. TCRdb's table, derived via immunoSEQ multiplex PCR, lists solely in-frame clones and lacks some. The sample yields about 110,000 clones, about three quarters seen once. From germline, CDR1 is MNHNY and CDR2 SVGAGI (reference sequence). The CDR3 totals 13 residues. The V end lost 7 bases, the J end lost 4 bases, and 13 bases lay between the germline ends. Study-wide results and caveats: Among donors in an Asian-associated ancestry cluster, a later analysis reportedly found fewer N-insertions than the roughly 700-donor mean. TCR association rates varied by HLA locus in a later analysis, with DRB1 highest and HLA-C lowest. A few V segments could not be told apart, such as TRBV6-2 and TRBV6-3, and were left out.

V usage is TRBV6-6 and J usage is TRBJ2-5, with TRBD2 as a possible D gene (7 bases). Sequencing was done on a sample of PBMCs. This TCR was sampled from a man aged 25-45 years in good health and CMV-seronegative. In nucleotides, the CDR3 is TGTGCCAGCACTCCTGGGGGGGCAGAGACCCAGTACTTC. Residues: CASTPGGAETQYF.